These T cell receptor beta chains were read from a single sample in a study of shared clonotypes between healthy human individuals. Profiling relied on immunoSEQ multiplex PCR, and the TCRdb table lists in-frame clones only, not all of them. The sample has more than 450,000 clones, less than 85% seen once. Sequenced input: PBMCs. These receptors were collected from a woman aged 40 to 50 in good health. Some clones in this sample may be carry-over from other donors' samples. The CDR3 runs from the conserved cysteine through the conserved F or W. A D gene is named only where the DNA matches it firmly. Expanded clones are given a class, and other clones once, few, many or no size at all.

CDR3 protein: CASSLQGESGYTF
CDR3 DNA: TGCGCCAGCAGCTTACAGGGAGAGAGTGGCTACACCTTC
clone size: NA
V gene: TRBV5-1
J gene: TRBJ1-2
D gene: NA

CDR3 protein: CASSSGQGDQPQHF
CDR3 DNA: TGCGCCAGCAGCTCTGGACAGGGGGATCAGCCCCAGCATTTT
clone size: NA
V gene: TRBV5-1
J gene: TRBJ1-5
D gene: TRBD1

CDR3 protein: CASSLMVGGNNEQFF
CDR3 DNA: TGCGCCAGCAGCCTGATGGTGGGAGGGAACAATGAGCAGTTCTTC
clone size: few
V gene: TRBV5-1
J gene: TRBJ2-1
D gene: TRBD2

CDR3 protein: CASSDQGGYNSPLHF
CDR3 DNA: TGTGCCAGCAGTGATCAAGGGGGCTATAATTCACCCCTCCACTTT
clone size: once
V gene: TRBV2
J gene: TRBJ1-6
D gene: NA

CDR3 protein: CASSSGTSTSTDTQYF
CDR3 DNA: TGCGCCAGCAGCTCCGGGACTAGTACAAGCACAGATACGCAGTATTTT
clone size: NA
V gene: TRBV5-1
J gene: TRBJ2-3
D gene: TRBD2

CDR3 protein: CASSLKDRVFYGYTF
CDR3 DNA: TGTGCCAGCAGCTTGAAGGACAGGGTGTTCTATGGCTACACCTTC
clone size: once
V gene: TRBV5-6
J gene: TRBJ1-2
D gene: TRBD1

CDR3 protein: CASSQEETQYF
CDR3 DNA: TGTGCCAGCTCACAAGAAGAGACCCAGTACTTC
clone size: NA
V gene: TRBV18
J gene: TRBJ2-5
D gene: NA

CDR3 protein: CASSFKSGSHEQYF
CDR3 DNA: TGCGCCAGCAGCTTTAAGAGTGGTAGCCACGAGCAGTACTTC
clone size: NA
V gene: TRBV5-1
J gene: TRBJ2-7
D gene: NA

CDR3 protein: CASSPSAGIDTEAFF
CDR3 DNA: TGTGCCAGCAGCCCATCCGCAGGGATTGACACTGAAGCTTTCTTT
clone size: NA
V gene: TRBV9
J gene: TRBJ1-1
D gene: NA

CDR3 protein: CASSLSGTGGNTIYF
CDR3 DNA: TGTGCCAGCAGTTTGTCCGGGACAGGGGGAAACACCATATATTTT
clone size: NA
V gene: TRBV28
J gene: TRBJ1-3
D gene: TRBD1

CDR3 protein: CASSTGQGRNEQYF
CDR3 DNA: TGTGCCAGCTCAACTGGACAGGGCAGGAACGAGCAGTACTTC
clone size: few
V gene: TRBV18
J gene: TRBJ2-7
D gene: TRBD1

CDR3 protein: CASSPPEGPTGFNEQFF
CDR3 DNA: TGTGCCAGCTCACCACCGGAAGGGCCCACAGGCTTCAATGAGCAGTTCTTC
clone size: NA
V gene: TRBV18
J gene: TRBJ2-1
D gene: NA

CDR3 protein: CASSQRDRGHLDTGELFF
CDR3 DNA: TGCGCCAGCAGCCAGAGGGACAGGGGGCATCTGGACACCGGGGAGCTGTTTTTT
clone size: NA
V gene: TRBV4-1
J gene: TRBJ2-2
D gene: TRBD1

CDR3 protein: CASSQERTGVYGYTF
CDR3 DNA: TGCGCCAGCAGCCAAGAGAGGACAGGAGTCTATGGCTACACCTTC
clone size: many
V gene: TRBV4-3
J gene: TRBJ1-2
D gene: TRBD1

CDR3 protein: CASSLWGQGIHF
CDR3 DNA: NA
clone size: NA
V gene: TRBV5-4
J gene: TRBJ2-7
D gene: NA

CDR3 protein: CASRTGTSWGTQYF
CDR3 DNA: TGTGCCAGCAGGACCGGGACTAGCTGGGGTACGCAGTATTTT
clone size: NA
V gene: TRBV2
J gene: TRBJ2-3
D gene: TRBD2

CDR3 protein: CASRGQETQYF
CDR3 DNA: TGTGCCAGCAGAGGACAAGAGACCCAGTACTTC
clone size: once
V gene: TRBV6-6
J gene: TRBJ2-5
D gene: NA

CDR3 protein: CASSGGQYEQYF
CDR3 DNA: TGCGCCAGCAGCGGGGGACAGTACGAGCAGTACTTC
clone size: NA
V gene: TRBV5-1
J gene: TRBJ2-7
D gene: TRBD1

CDR3 protein: CADPGQGCEQYF
CDR3 DNA: TGTGCCGATCCGGGACAGGGGTGCGAGCAGTACTTC
clone size: NA
V gene: TRBV6-9
J gene: TRBJ2-7
D gene: TRBD1

CDR3 protein: CATKRLAGGYEQYF
CDR3 DNA: TGTGCCACCAAGCGACTAGCGGGAGGTTACGAGCAGTACTTC
clone size: NA
V gene: TRBV6-5
J gene: TRBJ2-7
D gene: TRBD2

CDR3 protein: CASSYSVWGYTF
CDR3 DNA: TGTGCCAGCAGTTACTCGGTCTGGGGCTACACCTTC
clone size: once
V gene: TRBV6-5
J gene: TRBJ1-2
D gene: NA

CDR3 protein: CASTYGLAGAYEQYF
CDR3 DNA: TGTGCCAGCACTTACGGGCTAGCGGGAGCTTACGAGCAGTACTTC
clone size: NA
V gene: TRBV6-5
J gene: TRBJ2-7
D gene: TRBD2

CDR3 protein: CARGGGVLVGELFF
CDR3 DNA: TGTGCCAGAGGAGGCGGCGTCCTGGTCGGGGAGCTGTTTTTT
clone size: NA
V gene: TRBV30
J gene: TRBJ2-2
D gene: NA

CDR3 protein: CASSVDLMNTEAFF
CDR3 DNA: TGTGCCAGCAGCGTAGATCTGATGAACACTGAAGCTTTCTTT
clone size: few
V gene: TRBV9
J gene: TRBJ1-1
D gene: NA

CDR3 protein: CASSGTSDFETQYF
CDR3 DNA: TGCGCCAGCAGTGGTACTAGCGATTTCGAGACCCAGTACTTC
clone size: NA
V gene: TRBV10-2
J gene: TRBJ2-5
D gene: TRBD2

CDR3 protein: CASSEGQVLAFPLHF
CDR3 DNA: TGTGCCAGCAGTGAAGGGCAGGTGCTGGCTTTCCCCCTCCACTTT
clone size: NA
V gene: TRBV2
J gene: TRBJ1-6
D gene: NA

CDR3 protein: CASSPLTSGGTGELFF
CDR3 DNA: TGTGCCAGCAGCCCCCTTACTAGCGGAGGCACCGGGGAGCTGTTTTTT
clone size: NA
V gene: TRBV7-3
J gene: TRBJ2-2
D gene: TRBD2

CDR3 protein: CASSSSSNEQFF
CDR3 DNA: TGTGCCAGCTCCTCCTCCAGCAATGAGCAGTTCTTC
clone size: NA
V gene: TRBV18
J gene: TRBJ2-1
D gene: NA

CDR3 protein: CASSSIQETQYF
CDR3 DNA: TGTGCCAGCAGCTCGATTCAAGAGACCCAGTACTTC
clone size: NA
V gene: TRBV7-2
J gene: TRBJ2-5
D gene: NA

CDR3 protein: CASEGAHEQYF
CDR3 DNA: TGTGCCAGCGAGGGGGCACACGAGCAGTACTTC
clone size: once
V gene: TRBV7-9
J gene: TRBJ2-7
D gene: TRBD1

CDR3 protein: CASSPTGGRTEAFF
CDR3 DNA: TGTGCCAGTAGCCCTACCGGGGGGCGCACTGAAGCTTTCTTT
clone size: NA
V gene: TRBV19
J gene: TRBJ1-1
D gene: NA

CDR3 protein: CASSGDRGLAGESGELFF
CDR3 DNA: TGTGCCAGCTCCGGGGACAGGGGACTAGCGGGAGAGTCCGGGGAGCTGTTTTTT
clone size: many
V gene: TRBV9
J gene: TRBJ2-2
D gene: TRBD2